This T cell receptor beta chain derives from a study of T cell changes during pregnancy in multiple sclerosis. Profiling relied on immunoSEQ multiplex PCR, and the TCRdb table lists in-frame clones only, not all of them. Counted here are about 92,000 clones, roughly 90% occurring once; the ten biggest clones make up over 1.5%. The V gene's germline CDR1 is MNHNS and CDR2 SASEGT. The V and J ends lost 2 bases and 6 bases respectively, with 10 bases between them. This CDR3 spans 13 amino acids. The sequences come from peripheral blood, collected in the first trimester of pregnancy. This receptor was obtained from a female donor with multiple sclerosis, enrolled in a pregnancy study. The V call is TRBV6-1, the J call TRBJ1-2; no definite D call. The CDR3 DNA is TGTGCCAGCAGTGAAACCCTAACGGATGGCTACACCTTC. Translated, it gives CASSETLTDGYTF.